This T cell receptor (beta chain) was profiled in a study of T cell repertoires in cytomegalovirus infection. Study-wide results and caveats: Identification of carriers of CMV plus the relevant HLA was achieved through cumulative public TCR beta family frequency.

TCRdb redid the calling of the reads with MiXCR, one entry per CDR3 protein. The table has 300,000 to 450,000 distinct CDR3 sequences, 15% to 20% seen once. Ten or more counts support this clonotype. Its antigen is not identified. J was trimmed by 2 bases and V by 5 bases; bases with no gene match: 10. Germline V gene data show CDR1 as SGHTA and CDR2 as FQGNSA. The length of the CDR3 is 17 residues. The receptor comes from a human donor in good health (CMV status not recorded). Some clones in this sample may be carry-over from other donors' samples. V and J are TRBV7-2 and TRBJ1-5; 9 nucleotides match TRBD1. The specimen was PBMCs. The CDR3 region has the DNA TGTGCCAGCAGCCCCGCCGGGACAGGGCTCGGCAATCAGCCCCAGCATTTT. Amino acids: CASSPAGTGLGNQPQHF.